This TCR beta chain appears in the sequencing data of a study of blood T cell repertoires in COVID-19. Turning to the study itself: Some COVID-19 samples were acute and others convalescent; all came from the United States, Italy and Spain.

Trimming shortened V by 6 bases and J by 5 bases, and 13 bases separated the two germline ends. The CDR3 is 13 residues long. The germline CDR1 and CDR2 sequences are MRHNA and SNTAGT. The table came from immunoSEQ multiplex PCR; TCRdb's copy has only in-frame clones and leaves some out. The repertoire holds about 170,000 clones, with around 82% as singletons. Specimen: peripheral blood. The sequence derives from a woman in her 70s who had recovered from COVID-19. The V and J genes are TRBV6-4 and TRBJ1-1; D not resolved. The CDR3 protein is CASRYHPGTEAFF. CDR3 bases: TGTGCCAGCAGATACCACCCCGGTACTGAAGCTTTCTTT.